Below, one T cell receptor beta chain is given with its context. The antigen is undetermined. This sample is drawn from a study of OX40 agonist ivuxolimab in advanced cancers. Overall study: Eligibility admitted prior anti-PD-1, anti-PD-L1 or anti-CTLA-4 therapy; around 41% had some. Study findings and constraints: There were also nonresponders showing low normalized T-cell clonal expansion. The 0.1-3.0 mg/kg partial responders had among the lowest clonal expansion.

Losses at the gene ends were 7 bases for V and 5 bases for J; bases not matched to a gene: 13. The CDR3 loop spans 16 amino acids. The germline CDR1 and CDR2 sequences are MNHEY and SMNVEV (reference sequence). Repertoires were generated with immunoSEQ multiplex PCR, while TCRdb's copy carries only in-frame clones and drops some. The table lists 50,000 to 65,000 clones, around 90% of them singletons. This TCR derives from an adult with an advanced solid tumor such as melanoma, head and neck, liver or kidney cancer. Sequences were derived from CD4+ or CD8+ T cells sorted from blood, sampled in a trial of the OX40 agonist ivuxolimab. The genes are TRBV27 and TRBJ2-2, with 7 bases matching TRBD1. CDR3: CASKNKGTDNTGELFF. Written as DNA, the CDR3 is TGTGCCAGCAAGAATAAGGGGACAGATAATACCGGGGAGCTGTTTTTT.